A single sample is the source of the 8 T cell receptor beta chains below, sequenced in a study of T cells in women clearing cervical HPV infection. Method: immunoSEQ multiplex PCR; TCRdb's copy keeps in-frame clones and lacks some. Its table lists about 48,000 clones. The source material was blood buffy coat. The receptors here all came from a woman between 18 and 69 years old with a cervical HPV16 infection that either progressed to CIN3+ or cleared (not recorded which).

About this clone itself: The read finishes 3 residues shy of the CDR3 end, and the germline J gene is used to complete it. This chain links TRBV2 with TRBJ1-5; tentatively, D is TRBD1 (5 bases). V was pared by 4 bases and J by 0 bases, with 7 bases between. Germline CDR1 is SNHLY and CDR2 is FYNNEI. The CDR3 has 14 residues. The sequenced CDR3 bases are TGTGCCAGCAGTGCAGGGTATAGCAATCAGCCC. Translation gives CASSAGYSNQP. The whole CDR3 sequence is CASSAGYSNQPQHF.

The CDR3 is CSALQHENTEAFF. Partial CDR3 DNA: TGCAGTGCTCTTCAACACGAGAACACTGAA. The rearrangement links TRBV20-1 to TRBJ1-1; D is unclear. The read comes to an end 3 residues before the CDR3 does, leaving the germline J gene to fill in the end. CDR3 size: 13 residues. Trimming removed 5 bases from V and 1 base from J, with 11 bases in between. Germline CDR1 and CDR2: DFQATT and SNEGSKA (reference sequence).

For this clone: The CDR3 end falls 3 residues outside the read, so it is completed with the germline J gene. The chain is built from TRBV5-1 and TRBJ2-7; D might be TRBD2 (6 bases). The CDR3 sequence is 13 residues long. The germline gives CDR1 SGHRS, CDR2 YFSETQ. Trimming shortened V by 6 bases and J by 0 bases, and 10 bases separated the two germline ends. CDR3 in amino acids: CASTLGGSYEQYF. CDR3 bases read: TGCGCCAGCACCCTGGGGGGCTCCTACGAG.

Incomplete CDR3 DNA: TGCAGTGCTAGAAGGGGCGCAGGGGGGTGGGGGGCCAACGTC. Translating gives CSARRGAGGWGANV. The entire CDR3 is CSARRGAGGWGANVLTF. The genes are TRBV20-1 and TRBJ2-6; possible D gene TRBD1, 7 bases. The read comes to an end 3 residues before the CDR3 does, leaving the germline J gene to fill in the end. Per the germline V gene, CDR1 is DFQATT and CDR2 is SNEGSKA (reference sequence). V lost 2 bases and J 4 bases, leaving 18 bases between the germline ends. The CDR3 runs to 17 residues.

The DNA read from the CDR3 is TGTGCCAGCAGCTTGGAAGGGTCCTATGGC. This gives the protein CASSLEGSYG. The whole CDR3 protein reads CASSLEGSYGYTF. The chain is built from TRBV5-8 and TRBJ1-2; D unresolved. The sequenced fragment ends 3 residues before the CDR3 boundary, so the rest is inferred from the germline J gene. The germline V gene has CDR1 SGHTS and CDR2 YDEGEE. This CDR3 has 13 residues. The V and J ends lost 0 bases and 4 bases respectively, with 7 bases between them.

The covered CDR3 bases are TGTGCCAGCAGTACGCCGGGTAGGCAGAGTGAG. It encodes CASSTPGRQSE. The complete CDR3 reads CASSTPGRQSEQFF. The chain has TRBV5-6 and TRBJ2-1; D remains unclear. The CDR3 end is not reached by the read, which stops 3 residues before it; the germline J gene fills it in. From germline, CDR1 is SGHDT and CDR2 YYEEEE. The V end was cut by 5 bases, the J end by 9 bases, with 18 bases between. The CDR3 has 14 amino acids.

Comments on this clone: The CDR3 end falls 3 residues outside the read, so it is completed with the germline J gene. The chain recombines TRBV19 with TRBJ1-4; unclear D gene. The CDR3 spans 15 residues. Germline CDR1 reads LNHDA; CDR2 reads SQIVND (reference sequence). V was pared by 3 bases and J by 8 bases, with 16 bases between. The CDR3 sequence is CASSIGMGGREKLFF. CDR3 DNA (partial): TGTGCCAGTAGTATCGGTATGGGTGGGCGCGAAAAA. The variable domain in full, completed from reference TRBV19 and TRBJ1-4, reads DGGITQSPKYLFRKEGQNVTLSCEQNLNHDAMYWYRQDPGQGLRLIYYSQIVNDFQKGDIAEGYSVSREKKESFPLTVTSAQKNPTAFYLCASSIGMGGREKLFFGSGTQLSVL.

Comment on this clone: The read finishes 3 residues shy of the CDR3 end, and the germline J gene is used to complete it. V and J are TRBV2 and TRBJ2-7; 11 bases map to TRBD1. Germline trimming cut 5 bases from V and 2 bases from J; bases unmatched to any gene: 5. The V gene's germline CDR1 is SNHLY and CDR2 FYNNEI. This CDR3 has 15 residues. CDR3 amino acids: CASSSGQGATYEQYF. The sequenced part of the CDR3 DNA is TGTGCCAGCAGTTCCGGACAGGGGGCAACCTACGAG.